These T cell receptor delta chains were read from a single sample in a study of gamma-delta T cells after stem cell transplantation. TCRdb reapplied CATT to the RT-PCR reads. Of a few thousand delta-chain clones in the sample, 22% are singletons; the top ten hold roughly a quarter. Sequenced sample: gamma-delta T cells. Every receptor here comes from a human donor. It is not recorded whose cells these are; they may come from a transplant donor. CDR3s include the opening cysteine and the closing phenylalanine or tryptophan. The order of the fields is J gene, clone size, D gene, V gene, CDR3 protein, CDR3 DNA. A D gene is named only where the DNA matches it firmly. Rows may omit the clone size; those that give it use once, few, many or a size class.

>TRDJ1|-|TRDD3|TRDV2
CACDTVLGGYGSTDKLIF
TGTGCCTGTGACACTGTACTCGGGGGATACGGGTCCACCGATAAACTCATCTTT
>TRDJ1|large|TRDD3|TRDV2
CACDVLGDTQYTDKLIF
TGTGCCTGTGACGTACTGGGGGATACTCAGTACACCGATAAACTCATCTTT
>TRDJ1|-|TRDD3|TRDV2
CACDTVERRGLGDTRYTDKLIF
TGTGCCTGTGACACCGTTGAGCGCCGGGGACTGGGGGATACGAGGTACACCGATAAACTCATCTTT
>TRDJ1|-|TRDD3|TRDV2
CACDPVRGILGDSDKLIF
TGTGCCTGTGATCCCGTCAGGGGCATACTGGGGGATTCCGATAAACTCATCTTT
>TRDJ2|medium-sized|-|TRDV2
CACDPLATSTTTAQLFF
TGTGCCTGTGATCCCCTAGCTACCTCTACTACGACAGCACAACTCTTCTTT
>TRDJ1|medium-sized|-|TRDV2
CACDRLDYTDKLIF
TGTGCCTGTGACCGACTAGATTACACCGATAAACTCATCTTT
>TRDJ3|few|-|TRDV2
CARDTVRHSFSSSWDTRQMFF
TGTGCCCGTGACACCGTTCGACATTCCTTTTCAAGCTCCTGGGACACCCGACAGATGTTTTTC
>TRDJ1|once|TRDD3|TRDV2
CACDTVDTGGYTDNFIF
TGTGCCTGTGACACCGTGGATACTGGGGGATACACCGATAACTTCATCTTT
>TRDJ1|-|TRDD3|TRDV2
CACDTVGSSNEGSVLGDTGQYTDKLIF
TGTGCCTGTGACACCGTCGGGTCCTCAAACGAGGGGAGCGTACTGGGGGATACGGGTCAGTACACCGATAAACTCATCTTT
>TRDJ1|medium-sized|TRDD3|TRDV2
CACDTVGLGDSGTDKLIF
TGTGCCTGTGACACAGTGGGGCTGGGGGATAGTGGAACCGATAAACTCATCTTT
>TRDJ1|medium-sized|TRDD3|TRDV2
CACDLLGDTRNTDKLIF
TGTGCCTGTGATCTACTGGGGGATACGCGGAACACCGATAAACTCATCTTT
>TRDJ1|medium-sized|-|TRDV2
CACDTLLVRDTDKLIF
TGTGCCTGTGACACTTTACTTGTCCGGGATACCGATAAACTCATCTTT
>TRDJ1|large|TRDD3|TRDV2
CACDTVGGLGGKLIF
TGTGCCTGTGACACCGTTGGGGGATTAGGTGGTAAACTCATCTTT
>TRDJ1|medium-sized|TRDD3|TRDV2
CACDTLIGGRNTFNRQYTDKLIF
TGTGCCTGTGACACTTTGATTGGGGGACGCAACACCTTTAACCGACAGTACACCGATAAACTCATCTTT
>TRDJ1|medium-sized|TRDD3|TRDV2
CACDTVGGWGAVDKLIF
TGTGCCTGTGACACCGTAGGGGGATGGGGAGCGGTGGATAAACTCATCTTT
>TRDJ1|medium-sized|TRDD3|TRDV2
CACDVLGDRADKLIF
TGTGCCTGTGACGTTCTGGGGGATCGGGCCGATAAACTCATCTTT
>TRDJ1|medium-sized|TRDD3|TRDV2
CACDPILRGGSTDKLIF
TGTGCCTGTGACCCTATCCTCCGGGGGGGATCCACCGATAAACTCATCTTT
>TRDJ1|medium-sized|TRDD3|TRDV2
CACDSLLGDPYTDKLIF
TGTGCCTGTGACAGTTTACTGGGGGACCCGTACACCGATAAACTCATCTTT
>TRDJ2|medium-sized|TRDD3|TRDV2
CACDTDDLGGALTAQLFF
TGTGCCTGTGACACTGACGACCTGGGGGGCGCTTTGACAGCACAACTCTTCTTT
>TRDJ1|-|TRDD3|TRDV2
CACDKLLGDTADKLIF
TGTGCCTGTGACAAACTACTGGGGGATACGGCCGATAAACTCATCTTT
>TRDJ3|large|-|TRDV2
CACDPVGAPTWDTRQMFF
TGTGCCTGTGACCCGGTGGGGGCGCCTACCTGGGACACCCGACAGATGTTTTTC
>TRDJ1|medium-sized|TRDD3|TRDV2
CACDVLGDHTDKLIF
TGTGCCTGTGACGTACTGGGGGACCACACCGATAAACTCATCTTT
>TRDJ1|few|TRDD3|TRDV2
CACDAVGGTGGYGGDKLIF
TGTGCCTGTGACGCCGTCGGGGGGACTGGGGGATACGGTGGAGATAAACTCATCTTT
>TRDJ3|medium-sized|TRDD3|TRDV2
CACDRLGDTSSSWDTRQMFF
TGTGCCTGTGACAGACTGGGGGATACCTCAAGCTCCTGGGACACCCGACAGATGTTTTTC
>TRDJ3|few|TRDD3|TRDV2
CACDTPTGGGSWDTRQMFF
TGTGCCTGTGACACTCCGACTGGGGGAGGCTCCTGGGACACCCGACAGATGTTTTTC
>TRDJ1|medium-sized|-|TRDV2
CACDTVGLGAVNLRGDKLIF
TGTGCCTGTGACACCGTCGGGTTAGGTGCCGTTAATCTGCGGGGCGATAAACTCATCTTT
>TRDJ1|medium-sized|-|TRDV2
CACDTVGFSNDKLIF
TGTGCCTGTGACACTGTGGGATTTTCGAACGATAAACTCATCTTT
>TRDJ1|medium-sized|TRDD3|TRDV2
CACDIVLGDTKYTDKLIF
TGTGCCTGTGACATCGTACTGGGGGATACGAAATACACCGATAAACTCATCTTT
>TRDJ1|large|TRDD3|TRDV2
CACDAMGDTLELIF
TGTGCCTGTGACGCGATGGGGGATACGCTTGAGCTCATCTTT
>TRDJ1|medium-sized|TRDD3|TRDV2
CACDPLSWGSYTDKLIF
TGTGCCTGTGACCCCTTAAGCTGGGGGTCTTACACCGATAAACTCATCTTT
>TRDJ1|-|TRDD3|TRDV2
CACDLLGDPKYTDKLIF
TGTGCCTGTGACTTACTGGGGGATCCTAAGTACACCGATAAACTCATCTTT
>TRDJ3|medium-sized|-|TRDV2
CACDTVDTSTSSWDTRQMFF
TGTGCCTGTGACACCGTCGACACAAGTACGAGCTCCTGGGACACCCGACAGATGTTTTTC
>TRDJ1|medium-sized|TRDD3|TRDV2
CACDALLGDTPSDKLIF
TGTGCCTGTGACGCCCTACTGGGGGATACGCCATCCGATAAACTCATCTTT
>TRDJ1|medium-sized|-|TRDV2
CACDRVGASYTDKLIF
TGTGCCTGTGACAGGGTAGGGGCTTCTTACACCGATAAACTCATCTTT
>TRDJ1|medium-sized|TRDD3|TRDV2
CACVKLGERGLDTDKLIF
TGTGCCTGTGTCAAACTGGGGGAACGGGGTCTGGACACCGATAAACTCATCTTT
>TRDJ1|medium-sized|TRDD3|TRDV2
CACDTVKLGDTPSYTDKLIF
TGTGCCTGTGACACCGTAAAATTGGGGGATACGCCGTCGTACACCGATAAACTCATCTTT
>TRDJ1|medium-sized|TRDD3|TRDV2
CACDTLDPGDTQVPDKLIF
TGTGCCTGTGACACCTTAGACCCGGGGGATACGCAAGTGCCCGATAAACTCATCTTT
>TRDJ1|medium-sized|TRDD3|TRDV2
CACDTVNGGHDPSDKLIF
TGTGCCTGTGACACAGTCAATGGGGGACACGACCCGTCCGATAAACTCATCTTT
>TRDJ1|large|TRDD3|TRDV2
CACDSLLGIQADKLIF
TGTGCCTGTGACTCGCTACTGGGGATTCAGGCCGATAAACTCATCTTT
>TRDJ1|medium-sized|TRDD3|TRDV2
CACDTVVTGGPGEYTDKLIF
TGTGCCTGTGACACCGTGGTAACTGGGGGACCTGGTGAGTACACCGATAAACTCATCTTT
>TRDJ1|medium-sized|TRDD3|TRDV2
CACDSPFLGGYESDKLIF
TGTGCCTGTGACTCACCGTTCCTTGGGGGATACGAGAGCGATAAACTCATCTTT
>TRDJ1|medium-sized|TRDD3|TRDV2
CACDTLLTGGSGRLIF
TGTGCCTGTGACACCCTCCTTACTGGGGGATCCGGACGACTCATCTTT
>TRDJ1|few|TRDD3|TRDV2
CACDSLGDGDKLIF
TGTGCCTGTGACTCCTTGGGGGATGGCGATAAACTCATCTTT
>TRDJ1|medium-sized|-|TRDV2
CACDNVGVHEGELIF
TGTGCCTGTGACAACGTGGGGGTCCACGAAGGGGAACTCATCTTT
>TRDJ1|medium-sized|TRDD3|TRDV2
CACDTVTGGYARSSDKLIF
TGTGCCTGTGACACCGTAACTGGGGGATACGCGAGGAGTTCCGATAAACTCATCTTT
>TRDJ3|few|TRDD3|TRDV2
CACDPMRGYMGDTGSWDTRQMFF
TGTGCCTGTGACCCGATGAGGGGCTACATGGGGGATACTGGCTCCTGGGACACCCGACAGATGTTTTTC
>TRDJ1|medium-sized|-|TRDV2
CACDLLTLRDNADKLIF
TGTGCCTGTGACCTCTTAACACTACGGGATAATGCCGATAAACTCATCTTT
>TRDJ1|medium-sized|TRDD3|TRDV2
CACDTLLGDTRRRADTDKLIF
TGTGCCTGTGACACTTTACTGGGGGATACGCGCAGGCGGGCTGATACCGATAAACTCATCTTT
>TRDJ1|-|TRDD3|TRDV2
CACDTLGPPLLGDTPYTDKLIF
TGTGCCTGTGACACCCTCGGGCCCCCCTTACTGGGGGATACGCCGTACACCGATAAACTCATCTTT
>TRDJ1|medium-sized|-|TRDV2
CACDTVGGKADKLIF
TGTGCCTGTGACACCGTCGGGGGAAAGGCCGATAAACTCATCTTT
>TRDJ1|medium-sized|-|TRDV2
CACDTIRGPNGRADKLIF
TGTGCCTGTGACACCATTCGGGGACCAAACGGCCGGGCCGATAAACTCATCTTT
>TRDJ1|medium-sized|TRDD3|TRDV2
CACDSVGLGGYGQPKYTDKLIF
TGTGCCTGTGACTCCGTAGGTCTTGGGGGATACGGCCAACCTAAGTACACCGATAAACTCATCTTT
>TRDJ1|medium-sized|TRDD3|TRDV2
CACDTVDGGHLKYTDKLIF
TGTGCCTGTGACACTGTTGATGGGGGACACTTGAAGTACACCGATAAACTCATCTTT
>TRDJ1|medium-sized|-|TRDV2
CACDTVDTVYTDKLIF
TGTGCCTGTGACACCGTTGATACGGTGTACACCGATAAACTCATCTTT
>TRDJ3|medium-sized|-|TRDV2
CACDTVQTSSWDTRQMFF
TGTGCCTGTGACACCGTACAGACCAGCTCCTGGGACACCCGACAGATGTTTTTC